These 27 T cell receptor beta chains share one sample of origin, sequenced in a study of tumor and adjacent non-tumor tissue in lung cancer. No cell sorting was done before RNA was extracted from the tissue. A modified ARM-PCR protocol with three rounds of nested PCR amplified TCRbeta. TCRdb reprocessed the multiplex PCR reads with MiXCR, giving one entry per CDR3 protein. The sample contains 120,000 or so distinct CDR3 sequences, about 80% of which appear only once. The material sequenced was lung tumor tissue. The receptors here all came from a man aged 65 to 85 with non-small cell lung cancer.

The V and J genes are TRBV12-3 or TRBV12-4 and TRBJ1-3; 8 nucleotides agree with TRBD1. The CDR3 extends over 14 amino acids. V lost 5 bases, J lost 10 bases, and 10 bases stayed unmatched. The CDR3 here is CASSRTGSSQTIYF. CDR3 bases: TGTGCCAGCAGTAGGACAGGGTCATCGCAGACCATATATTTT.

In this sample, this clonotype turned up once. The chain carries TRBV29-1 and TRBJ2-2, with D unresolved. Germline CDR1 and CDR2: SQVTM and ANQGSEA. CDR3 length: 13 residues. The DNA of the CDR3 is TGCGGCGGCCTCCAATGGGGCACCGGGGAGCTGTTTTTT. Its protein product is CGGLQWGTGELFF.

The table lists this clonotype with a few counts. A much larger clone lies one base from this, so it may be a read error. V gene TRBV7-8 combines with J gene TRBJ2-1; the D gene is possibly TRBD1 (6 bases). Germline CDR1 and CDR2: SGHVS and FQNEAQ. The CDR3 has 14 residues. CDR3 sequence (DNA): TGTGTCAGCAGCCTGACAGGTTTAGCGAATGAGCAGTTCTTC. It encodes CVSSLTGLANEQFF.

As to this clonotype: A read error is possible here, since a much larger clone lies one base away. The chain uses TRBV5-1 and TRBJ2-1, with D possibly TRBD1 on 6 matching bases. Germline V gene data show CDR1 as SGHRS and CDR2 as YFSETQ. Deletions cut 9 bases from V and 5 bases from J, with 15 bases between. This CDR3 region has 13 residues. DNA for the CDR3: TGCGCCAACAGACCGGACAGTAACAATGAGCAGTTCTTC. This sequence encodes CANRPDSNNEQFF.

In the case of this clonotype: One junction end disagrees with the germline gene, perhaps due to a read error. The chain is built from TRBV6-2 or TRBV6-3 and TRBJ2-3, with TRBD1 as a possible D gene (6 bases). CDR1 is MNHEY, CDR2 SVGEGT, per germline. The CDR3 is 15 amino acids. The CDR3 nucleotides are TGTGCCAGTACAAGCCCCGGGACAACCACAGATACGCAATATTTT. Translating gives CASTSPGTTTDTQYF.

The CDR3 spells CASRPGQCSTQYF. CDR3 coding DNA: TGTGCCAGTAGACCCGGACAGTGCTCCACCCAGTACTTC. This chain uses TRBV12-3 or TRBV12-4 with TRBJ2-5, with D possibly matching TRBD1 (6 bases). V was cut by 9 bases and J by 8 bases, with 19 bases left in between. The CDR3 consists of 13 residues.

Points on this clonotype: A clone one base away is much larger, so this may be a read error. V is TRBV14 and J is TRBJ2-1; 9 nucleotides match TRBD2. CDR1 is SGHDN, CDR2 FVKESK, per germline. The CDR3 totals 15 residues. Here the CDR3 DNA reads TGTGCCATCAGCCAAGAGACTAGCGGAAATCATGAGCAGTTCTTC. This sequence encodes CAISQETSGNHEQFF. Looking up the rest from reference TRBV14 and TRBJ2-1 gives the full variable domain: EAGVTQFPSHSVIEKGQTVTLRCDPISGHDNLYWYRRVMGKEIKFLLHFVKESKQDESGMPNNRFLAERTGGTYSTLKVQPAELEDSGVYFCAISQETSGNHEQFFGPGTRLTVL.

A word on this clonotype: No conserved phenylalanine or tryptophan is present at the end of the CDR3, so a read error is the likely explanation. J is TRBJ2-3 and V is TRBV29-1; 8 bases line up with TRBD2. Trimming at V came to 8 bases and at J to 4 bases, leaving 20 bases not matched to a gene. Germline values: CDR1 SQVTM, CDR2 ANQGSEA. The CDR3 length is 17 residues. CDR3: CSLLPYVTAGDSDTQYL. CDR3 DNA: TGCAGCTTACTCCCATATGTGACAGCGGGGGACTCAGATACGCAGTATTTG.

A remark on this clonotype: The junction departs from the called germline gene at one end, perhaps through a read error. The chain uses TRBV14 and TRBJ2-5; TRBD2 might be the D (5 bases). This CDR3 region has 11 residues. From germline, CDR1 is SGHDN and CDR2 FVKESK. CDR3 in amino acids: CTSSQTGSQYF. In nucleotides, the CDR3 is TGTACCAGTAGCCAAACGGGGAGCCAGTACTTC.

The chain uses TRBV11-2 and TRBJ1-6; D may be TRBD1 (6 bases). Between the trimmed V and J ends, which lost 6 bases and 14 bases, there was a span of 20 bases. The CDR3 covers 14 residues. Germline-derived CDR1 and CDR2 are SGHAT and FQNNGV. Written as DNA, the CDR3 is TGTGCCAGCAGACCCGGACAGTATAATCCAACCCTCCACTTT. This translates into CASRPGQYNPTLHF.

This clonotype showed up many times. The V call is TRBV11-2, the J call TRBJ2-6; D is unresolved. There are 14 residues in the CDR3. The V end was cut by 5 bases, the J end by 2 bases, with 7 bases between. The germline CDR1 and CDR2 sequences are SGHAT and FQNNGV. The CDR3 sequence: CASSKTPGANVLTF. CDR3 bases: TGTGCCAGCAGCAAAACCCCTGGGGCCAACGTCCTGACTTTC.

To note about this clonotype: A read error may account for a junction end that differs from germline. The genes are TRBV12-3 or TRBV12-4 and TRBJ1-4, with D possibly being TRBD1 (5 bases). CDR3 size: 14 residues. The CDR3 loop reads CASILVEGNEKLFF. CDR3 DNA: TGTGCCAGCATTTTAGTAGAGGGGAATGAAAAACTGTTTTTT.

Notes on this clonotype: One end of the junction does not line up with germline, which may come from a read error. The rearrangement joins TRBV10-2 to TRBJ2-7, with a weak D call TRBD1 (6 bases). Germline V gene sequence: CDR1 WSHSY, CDR2 SAAADI. The CDR3 runs 15 residues. The CDR3 DNA is TGCGCCAACAGTGAGTGGAGAGACAGGCGCGACGGGCAGTACTTC. It encodes CANSEWRDRRDGQYF.

The chain joins TRBV5-4 to TRBJ2-1; maybe TRBD2 (5 bases). The CDR3 is 16 amino acids. Between the trimmed V and J ends, which lost 4 bases and 10 bases, there was a span of 24 bases. The germline V gene has CDR1 SGHNT and CDR2 YYREEE (reference sequence). The CDR3 coding sequence is TGTGCCAGCAGCGGAGCCGCGACTAATGGGAGAGCGGAGCAGTTCTTC. Protein product: CASSGAATNGRAEQFF.

As to this clonotype: This CDR3 is missing its conserved last phenylalanine or tryptophan, likely due to a read error. The chain carries TRBV4-3 and TRBJ2-1; D uncertain. Germline CDR1 and CDR2: LGHNA and YSLEER. The CDR3 spans 17 residues. The CDR3 is CVSSPDPAGAEYKEQFL. The CDR3 coding sequence is TGCGTCAGCAGCCCAGACCCAGCAGGAGCTGAATACAAAGAGCAGTTCCTC.

In DNA, the CDR3 is TGTGCCAGCAAATTTAACAGGGGGTGTCAGCCCCAGCATTTT. Translation gives CASKFNRGCQPQHF. The chain employs TRBV6-7 and TRBJ1-5; 8 nucleotides agree with TRBD1. TRBV6-7 falls under the ORF class, with uncertain function. The CDR3 runs to 14 residues. Trimming took 7 bases from V and 6 from J; bases not matched to a gene: 8.

The rearrangement joins TRBV4-3 to TRBJ2-1; possibly TRBD2 for D (6 bases). Germline CDR1 LGHNA, CDR2 YSLEER. V dropped 6 bases and J dropped 4 bases, with 22 bases sitting between them. The CDR3 covers 17 residues. CDR3 sequence: CASSRDPSGAGYNEQFF. In DNA, the CDR3 is TGCGCCAGCAGTCGAGACCCATCGGGAGCTGGATACAATGAGCAGTTCTTC.

As for this clonotype: At one boundary the junction diverges from the germline segment, which might be a read error. V and J are TRBV6-6 and TRBJ1-1; 8 bases match TRBD1. Germline CDR1 MNHNY, CDR2 SVGAGI (reference sequence). CDR3 length: 13 residues. The DNA of the CDR3 is TGTGCCAGCATGAGACAGGGGAACACTGAAGCTATCTTT. Its translation is CASMRQGNTEAIF.

The genes are TRBV6-2 or TRBV6-3 and TRBJ2-1, with 10 bases matching TRBD2. Losses at the gene ends were 4 bases for V and 6 bases for J; bases not matched to a gene: 3. The CDR3 is 14 amino acids. Germline CDR1 MNHEY, CDR2 SVGEGT. CDR3 loop: CASSSTSGTNEQFF. As DNA, the CDR3 is TGTGCCAGCAGTTCCACTAGCGGGACCAATGAGCAGTTCTTC.

Regarding this clonotype: An end of the junction does not agree with germline; a read error may underlie this. The chain joins TRBV12-3 or TRBV12-4 to TRBJ1-2, with D tentatively TRBD1 (5 bases). This CDR3 region has 15 residues. CDR3 in amino acids: CASSLLAGFGYGHTF. CDR3 in DNA: TGTGCCAGCAGTTTATTAGCAGGGTTTGGCTATGGCCACACCTTC.

Worth noting for this clonotype: The junction does not match germline at one end; this may be a read error. The chain couples TRBV7-3 to TRBJ2-2; D might be TRBD1 or TRBD2, each matching 6 bases. The CDR3 spans 15 residues. CDR1 is SGHTA, CDR2 FQGTGA, per germline. DNA for the CDR3: TGTGCCAGCAGCTTTAGACAGGCGGGGACCGGGGAGCTGTGTTTT. It is translated as CASSFRQAGTGELCF.

The rearrangement uses TRBV6-1 and TRBJ1-2, with TRBD1 matching over 7 bases. The J segment lost 8 bases and the V segment lost 6 bases, leaving 18 bases of the junction unmatched. The CDR3 totals 16 residues. Germline CDR1 reads MNHNS; CDR2 reads SASEGT. Written as DNA, the CDR3 is TGTGCCAGCAGCCTTGTAACCGTGACAGGGTACAAAGGCTACACCTTC. As protein: CASSLVTVTGYKGYTF.

As to this clonotype: Sequence at one end of the junction differs from germline and may be a read error. V usage is TRBV5-4 and J usage is TRBJ1-6; a weak D match, TRBD1 (6 bases). Germline V lookup: CDR1 SGHNT, CDR2 YYREEE (reference sequence). This CDR3 region has 15 residues. The CDR3 DNA reads TGTGGCAGCAGCATAACAGGGCATAGTAATTCACCCCTCCACTTT. Translating it yields CGSSITGHSNSPLHF.

In the case of this clonotype: A read error is possible here, since a much larger clone lies one base away. This rearrangement joins TRBV5-6 to TRBJ2-5; D is tentatively TRBD1 or TRBD2 (5 bases each). Deletions cut 0 bases from V and 5 bases from J, with 11 bases between. CDR1 and CDR2 from the germline V gene are SGHDT and YYEEEE. The CDR3 runs to 14 residues. In DNA, the CDR3 is TGTGCCAGCAGCTTGGCCGGGGCAATGGAGACCCAGTACTTC. Protein product: CASSLAGAMETQYF.

As for this clonotype: A read error may produce the germline difference seen at one junction end. J is TRBJ1-1 and V is TRBV11-2, with TRBD1 as a possible D gene (6 bases). The CDR3 extends over 13 amino acids. Germline lookup yields CDR1 SGHAT and CDR2 FQNNGV. The DNA for the CDR3 is TGTACCAGCAATTTAGGGACATCCGATAGACCTTTCTTT. It yields the protein CTSNLGTSDRPFF.

The rearrangement joins TRBV11-2 to TRBJ2-2; D remains unclear. The germline V gene has CDR1 SGHAT and CDR2 FQNNGV. The CDR3 covers 15 residues. Trimming left V 5 bases short and J 13 bases short, with 23 bases between. The CDR3 spells CASSPNGTYTEVLFF. CDR3 sequence (DNA): TGTGCCAGCAGCCCAAACGGAACGTACACCGAGGTGCTGTTTTTT.

The rearrangement links TRBV12-3 or TRBV12-4 to TRBJ1-1; D is perhaps TRBD1 (5 bases). This CDR3 spans 14 amino acids. Trimming took 4 bases from V and 7 from J, leaving 16 bases between them. CDR3 nucleotide sequence: TGTGCCAGCAGTTCCCGAGAAGGGGCCTATGAAGCTTTCTTT. Its protein is CASSSREGAYEAFF.